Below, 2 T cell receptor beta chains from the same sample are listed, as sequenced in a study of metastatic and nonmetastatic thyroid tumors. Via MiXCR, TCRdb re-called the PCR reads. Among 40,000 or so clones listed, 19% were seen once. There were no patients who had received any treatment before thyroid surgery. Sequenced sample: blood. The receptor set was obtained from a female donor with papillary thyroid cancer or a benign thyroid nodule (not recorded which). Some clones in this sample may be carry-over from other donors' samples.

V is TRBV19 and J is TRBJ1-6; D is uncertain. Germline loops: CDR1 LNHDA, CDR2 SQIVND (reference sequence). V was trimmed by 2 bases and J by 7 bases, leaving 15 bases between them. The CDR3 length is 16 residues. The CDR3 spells CASSIISPRRNSPLHF. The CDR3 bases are TGTGCCAGTAGTATAATATCGCCCCGCAGGAATTCACCCCTCCACTTT.

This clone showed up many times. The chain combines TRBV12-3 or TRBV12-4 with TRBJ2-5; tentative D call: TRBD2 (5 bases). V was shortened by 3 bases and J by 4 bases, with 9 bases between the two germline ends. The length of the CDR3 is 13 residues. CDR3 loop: CASSLARGETQYF. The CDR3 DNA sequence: TGTGCCAGCAGTTTGGCCCGGGGAGAGACCCAGTACTTC.